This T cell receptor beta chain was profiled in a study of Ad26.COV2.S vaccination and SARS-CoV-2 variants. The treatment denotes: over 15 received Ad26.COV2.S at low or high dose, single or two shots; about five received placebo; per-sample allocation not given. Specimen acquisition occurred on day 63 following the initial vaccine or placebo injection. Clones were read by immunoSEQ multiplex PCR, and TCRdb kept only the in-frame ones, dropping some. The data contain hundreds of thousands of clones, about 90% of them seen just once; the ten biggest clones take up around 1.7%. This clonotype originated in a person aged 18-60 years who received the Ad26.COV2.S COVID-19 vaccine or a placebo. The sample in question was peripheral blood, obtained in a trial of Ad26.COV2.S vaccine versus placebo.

CDR3: CASSSERGEQFF. The CDR3 region has the DNA TGTGCCAGCAGCTCGGAAAGGGGTGAGCAGTTCTTC. V usage is TRBV7-9 and J usage is TRBJ2-1; perhaps TRBD1 as D (5 bases). With 4 bases removed from V and 9 bases from J, the gap between germline ends came to 10 bases. Looked up from germline, CDR1 is SEHNR and CDR2 is FQNEAQ (reference sequence). The CDR3 contains 12 residues.